This T cell receptor beta chain was sequenced for a study of beta chain features in type 1 diabetes. About this clone itself: Its target is unknown.

This CDR3 is built from 18 residues. Study-wide results and caveats: Still unanswered here is whether HLA type influences TCRB rearrangement. The VDJ junctions of type 1 diabetes patients carried fewer insertions and more deletions.

Every participating donor gave one draw, a heparinised blood sample averaging around 100 mL. Staining for CD45RO/CCR7/CD25/CD127/CD95/CD27 allowed sorting of CD4+ naive, central memory, regulatory and stem cell-like memory cells. What was sequenced were expressed TCRB transcripts, since all of the isolated RNA had been reverse transcribed. Profiling relied on immunoSEQ multiplex PCR, and the TCRdb table lists in-frame clones only, not all of them. Of about 110,000 clones in the sample, roughly 43% were seen once. The specimen sequenced was stem cell memory CD4+ T cells from blood. This TCR was sampled from a woman aged 18-29 years in good health. The gene calls are TRBV21-1 and TRBJ2-1; TRBD2, as called in the table, went unchecked against the DNA. TRBV21-1 is listed as a pseudogene. This CDR3 is CASSPPEERESSYNEQFF. The CDR3 nucleotides read TGTGCCAGCAGCCCCCCGGAGGAGCGGGAGAGCTCCTACAATGAGCAGTTCTTC.